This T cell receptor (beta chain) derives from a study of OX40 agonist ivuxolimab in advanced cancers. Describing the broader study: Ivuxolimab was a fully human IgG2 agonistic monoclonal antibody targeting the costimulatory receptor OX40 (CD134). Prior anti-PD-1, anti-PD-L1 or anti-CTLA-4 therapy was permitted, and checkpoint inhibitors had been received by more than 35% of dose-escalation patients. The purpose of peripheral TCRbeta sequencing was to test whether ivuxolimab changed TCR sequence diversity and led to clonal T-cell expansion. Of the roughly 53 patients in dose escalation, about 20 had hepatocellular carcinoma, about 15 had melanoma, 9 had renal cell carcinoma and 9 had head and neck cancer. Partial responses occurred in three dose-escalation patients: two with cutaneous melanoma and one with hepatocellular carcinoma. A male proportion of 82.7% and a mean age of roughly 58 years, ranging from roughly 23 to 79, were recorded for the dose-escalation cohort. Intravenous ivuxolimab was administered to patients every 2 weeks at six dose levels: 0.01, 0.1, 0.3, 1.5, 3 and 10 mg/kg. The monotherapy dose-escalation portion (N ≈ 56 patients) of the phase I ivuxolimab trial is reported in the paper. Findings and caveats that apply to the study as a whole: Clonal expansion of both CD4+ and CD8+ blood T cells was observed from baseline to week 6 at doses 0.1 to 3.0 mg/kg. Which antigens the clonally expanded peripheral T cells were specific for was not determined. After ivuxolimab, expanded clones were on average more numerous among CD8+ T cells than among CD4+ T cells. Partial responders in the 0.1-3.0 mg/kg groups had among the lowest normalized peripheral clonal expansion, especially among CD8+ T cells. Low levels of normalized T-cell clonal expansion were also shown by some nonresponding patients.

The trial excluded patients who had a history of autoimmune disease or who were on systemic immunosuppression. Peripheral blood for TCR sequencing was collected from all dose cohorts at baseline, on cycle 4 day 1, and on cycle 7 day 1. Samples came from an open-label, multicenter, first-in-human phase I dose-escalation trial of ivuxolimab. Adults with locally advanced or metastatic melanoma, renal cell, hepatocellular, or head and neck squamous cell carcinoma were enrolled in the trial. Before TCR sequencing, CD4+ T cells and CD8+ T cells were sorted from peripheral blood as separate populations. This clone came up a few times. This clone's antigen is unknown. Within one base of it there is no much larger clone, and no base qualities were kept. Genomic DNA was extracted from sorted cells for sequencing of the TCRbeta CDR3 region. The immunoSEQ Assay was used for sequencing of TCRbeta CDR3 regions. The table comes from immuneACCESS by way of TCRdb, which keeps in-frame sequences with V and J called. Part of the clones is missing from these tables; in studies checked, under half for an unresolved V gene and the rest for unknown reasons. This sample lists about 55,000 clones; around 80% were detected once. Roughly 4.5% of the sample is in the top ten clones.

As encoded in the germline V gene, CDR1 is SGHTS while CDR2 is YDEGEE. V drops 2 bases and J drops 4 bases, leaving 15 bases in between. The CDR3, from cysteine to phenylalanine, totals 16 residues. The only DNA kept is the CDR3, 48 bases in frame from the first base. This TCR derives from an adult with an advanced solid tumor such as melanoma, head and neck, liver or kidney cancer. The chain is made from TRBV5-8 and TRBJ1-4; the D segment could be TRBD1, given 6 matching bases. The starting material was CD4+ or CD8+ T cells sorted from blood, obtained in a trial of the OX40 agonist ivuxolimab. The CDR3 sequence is CASSFYGGTYNEKLFF. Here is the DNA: TGTGCCAGCAGCTTCTATGGGGGGACATATAATGAAAAACTGTTTTTT.